This T cell receptor beta chain was profiled in a study of identical twins. TCRdb ran MiXCR on the 5' RACE reads and lists one entry per CDR3 protein. The table records 1.5 million to 2 million distinct CDR3 sequences, roughly a third of them present only once. As concerns this clonotype: A much larger clonotype is one base distant, so this may be a read error.

The CDR3 runs 14 residues. Germline CDR1 is MNHEY and CDR2 is SMNVEV (reference sequence). The rearrangement uses TRBV27 and TRBJ1-1; 7 positions match TRBD1. The specimen sequenced was cord blood. This TCR came from a newborn girl in good health. CDR3 DNA: TGTGCCAGCAGTTGGAGGGGGCGGAACACTAAAGCTTTCTTT. Residues: CASSWRGRNTKAFF.